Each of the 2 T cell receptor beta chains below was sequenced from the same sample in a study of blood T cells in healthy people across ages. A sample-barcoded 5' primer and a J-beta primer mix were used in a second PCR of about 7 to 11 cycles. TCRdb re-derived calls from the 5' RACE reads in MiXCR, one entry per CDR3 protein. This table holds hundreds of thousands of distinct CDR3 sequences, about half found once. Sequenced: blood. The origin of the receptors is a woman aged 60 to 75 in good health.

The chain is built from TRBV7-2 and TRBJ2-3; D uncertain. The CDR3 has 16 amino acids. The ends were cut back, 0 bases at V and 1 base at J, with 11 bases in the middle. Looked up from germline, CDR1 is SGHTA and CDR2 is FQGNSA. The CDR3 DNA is TGTGCCAGCAGCTTAGCTGTCTCACAAGGCACAGATACGCAGTATTTT. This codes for CASSLAVSQGTDTQYF.

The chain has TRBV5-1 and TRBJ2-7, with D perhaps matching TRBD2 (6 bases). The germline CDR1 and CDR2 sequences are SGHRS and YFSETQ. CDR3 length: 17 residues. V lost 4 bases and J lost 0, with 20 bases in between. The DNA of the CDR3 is TGCGCCAGCAGCCCGGGACCAGCGGGCAGAACCTCCTACGAGCAGTACTTC. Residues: CASSPGPAGRTSYEQYF. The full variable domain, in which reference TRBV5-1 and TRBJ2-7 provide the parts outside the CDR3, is KAGVTQTPRYLIKTRGQQVTLSCSPISGHRSVSWYQQTPGQGLQFLFEYFSETQRNKGNFPGRFSGRQFSNSRSEMNVSTLELGDSALYLCASSPGPAGRTSYEQYFGPGTRLTVT.